Listed below are T cell receptor beta chains from one sample, sequenced in a study of cytotoxic CD8 clonotypes in ibrutinib-treated CLL. Sequencing was performed with immunoSEQ multiplex PCR; in TCRdb, only in-frame clones are kept and a portion is missing. The table includes about 140,000 clones, about 91% detected once. The input for sequencing was PBMCs, taken after 12 months of ibrutinib treatment. These receptors all stem from a human donor with chronic lymphocytic leukemia. Both conserved end residues are part of each CDR3. Fields, in order: V gene, CDR3 length, J gene, clone size, D gene, CDR3 protein, CDR3 DNA. The D gene is left open where the match is weak. A row's size may be missing; if present it is once, few, many or a size class.

v_gene: TRBV6-5
len: 13
j_gene: TRBJ1-2
abundance: -
d_gene: -
CDR3aa: CASSYDRNYGYTF
CDR3nt: TGTGCCAGCAGTTACGACAGAAACTACGGCTACACCTTC

v_gene: TRBV27
len: 16
j_gene: TRBJ2-3
abundance: -
d_gene: -
CDR3aa: CASKQGSSFSTDTQYF
CDR3nt: TGTGCCAGCAAGCAGGGGTCGAGCTTTTCAACAGATACGCAGTATTTT

v_gene: TRBV5-4
len: 15
j_gene: TRBJ2-1
abundance: -
d_gene: TRBD1
CDR3aa: CASSTTGGANNEQFF
CDR3nt: TGTGCCAGCAGCACAACAGGGGGCGCGAACAATGAGCAGTTCTTC

v_gene: TRBV19
len: 15
j_gene: TRBJ1-1
abundance: -
d_gene: -
CDR3aa: CARSIADSYNTEAFF
CDR3nt: TGTGCCAGATCAATAGCGGACAGCTACAACACTGAAGCTTTCTTT

v_gene: TRBV4-2
len: 12
j_gene: TRBJ2-7
abundance: -
d_gene: -
CDR3aa: CASSQEDRGQYF
CDR3nt: TGTGCCAGCAGCCAAGAAGACCGGGGGCAGTACTTC

v_gene: TRBV6-4
len: 15
j_gene: TRBJ2-1
abundance: -
d_gene: TRBD1
CDR3aa: CASSAPGQGSKGQFF
CDR3nt: TGTGCCAGCAGTGCCCCGGGACAGGGGTCCAAGGGGCAGTTCTTC

v_gene: TRBV5-4
len: 13
j_gene: TRBJ2-7
abundance: -
d_gene: -
CDR3aa: CASSGERSYEQYF
CDR3nt: TGTGCCAGCAGCGGGGAAAGGTCCTACGAGCAGTACTTC

v_gene: TRBV28
len: 16
j_gene: TRBJ2-7
abundance: -
d_gene: -
CDR3aa: CASSLGGGVSSYEQYF
CDR3nt: TGTGCCAGCAGTTTAGGAGGCGGGGTAAGCTCCTACGAGCAGTACTTC

v_gene: TRBV5-6
len: 14
j_gene: TRBJ1-1
abundance: -
d_gene: -
CDR3aa: CASSFEGWDTEAFF
CDR3nt: TGTGCCAGCAGCTTTGAGGGGTGGGACACTGAAGCTTTCTTT

v_gene: TRBV2
len: 13
j_gene: TRBJ1-2
abundance: -
d_gene: -
CDR3aa: CASSGDGNYGYTF
CDR3nt: TGTGCCAGCAGTGGGGACGGAAACTATGGCTACACCTTC

v_gene: TRBV11-2
len: 15
j_gene: TRBJ2-3
abundance: -
d_gene: -
CDR3aa: CASSLRAPTEDTQYF
CDR3nt: TGTGCCAGCAGCTTAAGGGCACCTACCGAAGATACGCAGTATTTT

v_gene: TRBV27
len: 13
j_gene: TRBJ1-1
abundance: -
d_gene: -
CDR3aa: CASSPPASGRAFF
CDR3nt: TGTGCCAGCAGCCCCCCCGCCTCAGGGCGAGCTTTCTTT

v_gene: TRBV19
len: 14
j_gene: TRBJ2-1
abundance: few
d_gene: -
CDR3aa: CASSMGGTRYEQFF
CDR3nt: TGTGCCAGTAGTATGGGGGGTACCCGATATGAGCAGTTCTTC

v_gene: TRBV6-6
len: 14
j_gene: TRBJ2-7
abundance: -
d_gene: -
CDR3aa: CASSYGSDSGEQYF
CDR3nt: TGTGCCAGCAGTTACGGGTCAGACTCTGGGGAGCAGTACTTC